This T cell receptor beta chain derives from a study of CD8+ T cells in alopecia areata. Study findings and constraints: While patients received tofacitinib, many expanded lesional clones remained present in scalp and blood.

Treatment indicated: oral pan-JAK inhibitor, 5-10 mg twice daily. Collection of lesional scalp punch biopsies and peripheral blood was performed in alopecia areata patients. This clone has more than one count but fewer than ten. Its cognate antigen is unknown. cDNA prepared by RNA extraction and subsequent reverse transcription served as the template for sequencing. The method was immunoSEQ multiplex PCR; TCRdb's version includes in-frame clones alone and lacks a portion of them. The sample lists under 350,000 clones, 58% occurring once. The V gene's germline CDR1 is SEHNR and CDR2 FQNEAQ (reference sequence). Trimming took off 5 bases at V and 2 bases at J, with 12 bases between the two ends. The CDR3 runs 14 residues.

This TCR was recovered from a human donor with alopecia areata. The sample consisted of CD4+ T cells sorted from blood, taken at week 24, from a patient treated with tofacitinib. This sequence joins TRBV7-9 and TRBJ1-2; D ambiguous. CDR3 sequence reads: CASSPQPGNYGYTF. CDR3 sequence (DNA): TGTGCCAGCAGCCCCCAGCCGGGGAACTATGGCTACACCTTC.